The T cell receptor beta chain under discussion was sequenced for a study of cytomegalovirus exposure and HLA in healthy donors. Use of 60 Vbeta and 13 Jbeta primers characterized the PCR. The table came from immunoSEQ multiplex PCR; TCRdb's copy has only in-frame clones and leaves some out. The sample holds about 100,000 clones, 10% seen once. Material: PBMCs. The origin of this receptor is a man aged 35 to 55 in good health and CMV-seropositive.

As DNA, the CDR3 is TGTGCCAGCAGCTTACAGGGTCCCTCCTACGAGCAGTACTTC. Amino acids: CASSLQGPSYEQYF. J is TRBJ2-7 and V is TRBV11-3; D possibly corresponds to TRBD1 (5 bases). Germline assignment: CDR1 SGHNT and CDR2 YENEEA. Deletions cut 2 bases from V and 0 bases from J, with 8 bases between. The CDR3 sequence is 14 residues long.